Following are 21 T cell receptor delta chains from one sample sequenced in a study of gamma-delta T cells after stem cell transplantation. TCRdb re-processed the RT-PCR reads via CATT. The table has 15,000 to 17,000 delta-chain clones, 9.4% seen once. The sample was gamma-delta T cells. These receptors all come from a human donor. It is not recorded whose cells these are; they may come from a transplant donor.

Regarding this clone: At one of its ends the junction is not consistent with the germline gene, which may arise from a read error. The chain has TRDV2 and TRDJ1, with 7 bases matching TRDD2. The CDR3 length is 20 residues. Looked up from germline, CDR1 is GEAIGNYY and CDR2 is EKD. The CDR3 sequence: CACDTLTSSFLLDMIDTLIF. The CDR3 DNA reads TGTGCCTGTGACACGCTTACTTCCTCCTTCCTGTTGGATATGATCGATACACTCATCTTT.

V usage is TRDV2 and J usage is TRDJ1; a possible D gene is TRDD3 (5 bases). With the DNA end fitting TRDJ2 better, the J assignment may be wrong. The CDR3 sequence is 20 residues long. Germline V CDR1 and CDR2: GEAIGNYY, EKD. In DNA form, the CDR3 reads TGTGCCTGTGACACTCTGCATTTACTGGTGTACCCGACGTACACCGATCAACTCTTCTTT. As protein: CACDTLHLLVYPTYTDQLFF.

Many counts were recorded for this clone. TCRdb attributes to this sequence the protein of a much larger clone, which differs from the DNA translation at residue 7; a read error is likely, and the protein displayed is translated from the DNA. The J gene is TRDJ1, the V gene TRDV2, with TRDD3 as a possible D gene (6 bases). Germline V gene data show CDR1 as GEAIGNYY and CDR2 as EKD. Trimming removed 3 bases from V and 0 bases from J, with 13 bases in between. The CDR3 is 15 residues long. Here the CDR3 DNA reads TGTGCCTGTGACTCCGTGGGGGGGGACACCGATAAACTCATCTTT. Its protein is CACDSVGGDTDKLIF.

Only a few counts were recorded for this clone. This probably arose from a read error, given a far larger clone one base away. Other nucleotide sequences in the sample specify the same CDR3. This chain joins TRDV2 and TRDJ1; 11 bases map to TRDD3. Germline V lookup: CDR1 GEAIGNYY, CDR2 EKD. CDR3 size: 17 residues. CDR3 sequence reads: CACDGLGDTRDTDKLIF. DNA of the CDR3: TGTGCCTGTGACGGCCTGGGGGATACTAGGGACACCGATAAGCTCATCTTT.

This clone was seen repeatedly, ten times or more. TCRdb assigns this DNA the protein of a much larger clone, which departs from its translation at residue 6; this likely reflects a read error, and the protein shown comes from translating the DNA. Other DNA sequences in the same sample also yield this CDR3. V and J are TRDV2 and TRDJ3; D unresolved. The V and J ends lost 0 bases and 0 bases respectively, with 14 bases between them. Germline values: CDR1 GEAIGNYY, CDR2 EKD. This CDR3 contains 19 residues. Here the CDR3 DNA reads TGTGCCTGTGACACCGGCGAGGAATCCAGCTCCTGGGACACCCGACAGATGTTTTTC. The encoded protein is CACDTGEESSSWDTRQMFF.

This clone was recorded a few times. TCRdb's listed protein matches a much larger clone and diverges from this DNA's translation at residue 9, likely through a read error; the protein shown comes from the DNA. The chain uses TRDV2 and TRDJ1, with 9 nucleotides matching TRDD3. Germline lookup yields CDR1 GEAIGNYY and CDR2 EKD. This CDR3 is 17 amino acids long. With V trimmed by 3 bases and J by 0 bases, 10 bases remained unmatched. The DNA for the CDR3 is TGTGCCTGTGACGGCCTGGGGGATGCTAGGGACACCGATAAACTCATCTTT. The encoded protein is CACDGLGDARDTDKLIF.

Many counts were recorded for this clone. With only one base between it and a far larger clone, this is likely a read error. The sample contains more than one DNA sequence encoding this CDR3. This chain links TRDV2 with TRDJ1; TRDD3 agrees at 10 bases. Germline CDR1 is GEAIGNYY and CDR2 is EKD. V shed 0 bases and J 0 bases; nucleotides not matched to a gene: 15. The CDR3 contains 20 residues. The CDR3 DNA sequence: TGTGCCTGTGACACCGTATATGGGGGATACCGGGGGGAGTACACCGATAAACTCATCTTT. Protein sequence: CACDTVYGGYRGEYTDKLIF.

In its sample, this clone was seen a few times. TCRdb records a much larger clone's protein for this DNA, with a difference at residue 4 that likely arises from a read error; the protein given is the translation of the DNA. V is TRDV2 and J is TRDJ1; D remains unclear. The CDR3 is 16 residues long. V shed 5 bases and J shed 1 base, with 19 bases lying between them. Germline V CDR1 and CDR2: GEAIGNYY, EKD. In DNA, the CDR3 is TGTGCCTGTGTCGCCCTTTCTAGTCGTGGCACCGATAAACTCATCTTT. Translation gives CACVALSSRGTDKLIF.

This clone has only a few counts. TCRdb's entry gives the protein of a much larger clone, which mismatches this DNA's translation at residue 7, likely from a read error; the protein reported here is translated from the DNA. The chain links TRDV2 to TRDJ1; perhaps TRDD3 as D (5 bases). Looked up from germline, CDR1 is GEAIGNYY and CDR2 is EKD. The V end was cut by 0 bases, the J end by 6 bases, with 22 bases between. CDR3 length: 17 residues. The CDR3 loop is CACDTVSRPALENKLIF. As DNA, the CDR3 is TGTGCCTGTGACACCGTAAGCCGCCCGGCACTGGAGAATAAACTCATCTTT.

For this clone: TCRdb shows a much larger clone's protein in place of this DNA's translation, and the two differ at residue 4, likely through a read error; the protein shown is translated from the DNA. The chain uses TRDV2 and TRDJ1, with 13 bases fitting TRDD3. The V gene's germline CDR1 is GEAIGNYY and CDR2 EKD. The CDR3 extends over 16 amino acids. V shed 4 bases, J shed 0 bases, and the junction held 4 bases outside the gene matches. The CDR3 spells CACELLGDTYTDKLIF. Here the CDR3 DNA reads TGTGCCTGTGAGTTACTGGGGGATACGTACACCGATAAACTCATCTTT.

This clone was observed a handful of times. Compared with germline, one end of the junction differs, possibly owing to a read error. This CDR3 is CAIGERLTFPSYWERPKYTDKLIF. The CDR3, as DNA: TGTGCTATTGGGGAGCGGCTTACTTTCCCCTCTTACTGGGAGAGACCAAAGTACACCGATAAACTCATCTTT. The chain recombines TRDV1 with TRDJ1, with D perhaps matching TRDD3 (6 bases). Germline CDR1 is TSWWSYY and CDR2 is QGS. There are 24 residues in the CDR3.

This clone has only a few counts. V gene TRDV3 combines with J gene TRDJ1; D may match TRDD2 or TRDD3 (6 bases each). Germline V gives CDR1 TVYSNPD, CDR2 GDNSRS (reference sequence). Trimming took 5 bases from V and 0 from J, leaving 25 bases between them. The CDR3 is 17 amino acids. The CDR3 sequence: CALSSYDLGPNTDKLIF. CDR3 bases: TGTGCCCTCTCCTCCTACGACCTGGGGCCAAACACCGATAAACTCATCTTT.

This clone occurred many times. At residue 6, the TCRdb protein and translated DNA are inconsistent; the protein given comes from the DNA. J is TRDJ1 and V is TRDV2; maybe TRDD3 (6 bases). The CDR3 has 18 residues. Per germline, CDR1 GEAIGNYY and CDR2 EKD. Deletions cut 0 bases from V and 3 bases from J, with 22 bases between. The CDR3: CACDTGGTSSQSADKLIF. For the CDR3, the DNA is TGTGCCTGTGACACCGGGGGGACTTCATCGCAGAGCGCCGATAAACTCATCTTT.

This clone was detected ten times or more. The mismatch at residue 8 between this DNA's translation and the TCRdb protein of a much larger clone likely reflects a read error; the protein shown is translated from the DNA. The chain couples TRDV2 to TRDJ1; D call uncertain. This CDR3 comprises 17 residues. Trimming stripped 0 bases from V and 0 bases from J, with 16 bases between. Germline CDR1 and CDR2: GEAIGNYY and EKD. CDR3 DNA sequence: TGTGCCTGTGACACCCTCGCTGTGGCCACCTACACCGATAAACTCATCTTT. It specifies CACDTLAVATYTDKLIF.

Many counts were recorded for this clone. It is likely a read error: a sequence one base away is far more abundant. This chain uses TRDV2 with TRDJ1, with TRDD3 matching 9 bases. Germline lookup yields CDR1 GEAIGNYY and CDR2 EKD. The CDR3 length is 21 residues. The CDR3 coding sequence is TGTGCCTGTGACACCGTTGAGTCCAACCGGCGTACTGGGGGACTCACCGATAAACCCATCTTT. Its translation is CACDTVESNRRTGGLTDKPIF.

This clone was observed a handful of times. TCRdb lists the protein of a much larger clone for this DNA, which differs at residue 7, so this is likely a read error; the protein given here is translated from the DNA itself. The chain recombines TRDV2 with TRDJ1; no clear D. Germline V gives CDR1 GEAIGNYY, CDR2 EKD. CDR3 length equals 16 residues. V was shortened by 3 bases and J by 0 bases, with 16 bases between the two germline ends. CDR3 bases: TGTGCCTGTGACCTTGTGGAGACCTCAAACACCGATAAACTCATCTTT. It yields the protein CACDLVETSNTDKLIF.

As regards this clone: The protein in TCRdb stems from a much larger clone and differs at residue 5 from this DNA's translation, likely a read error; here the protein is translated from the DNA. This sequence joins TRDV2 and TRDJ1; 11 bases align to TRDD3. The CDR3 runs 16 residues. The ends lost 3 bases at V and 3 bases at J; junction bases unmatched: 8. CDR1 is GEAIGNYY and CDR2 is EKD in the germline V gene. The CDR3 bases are TGTGCCTGTGACCTACTGGGGGATAATTCTCCCGATAAACTCATCTTT. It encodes CACDLLGDNSPDKLIF.

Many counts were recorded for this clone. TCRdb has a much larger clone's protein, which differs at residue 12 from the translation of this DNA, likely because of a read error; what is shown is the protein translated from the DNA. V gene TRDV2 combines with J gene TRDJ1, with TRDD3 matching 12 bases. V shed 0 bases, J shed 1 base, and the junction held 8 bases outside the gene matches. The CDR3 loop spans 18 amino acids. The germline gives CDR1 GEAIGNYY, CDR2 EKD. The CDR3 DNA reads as TGTGCCTGTGACACCTTGCTGCTGGGGGATACGGTCACCGATAAACTCATCTTT. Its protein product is CACDTLLLGDTVTDKLIF.

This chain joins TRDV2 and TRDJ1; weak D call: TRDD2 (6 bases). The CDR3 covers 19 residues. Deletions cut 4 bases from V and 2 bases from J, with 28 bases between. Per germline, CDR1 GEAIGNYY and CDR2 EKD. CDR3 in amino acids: CACDRSLLRGDTKTDKLIF. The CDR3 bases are TGTGCCTGTGATCGCAGCCTCCTACGGGGTGATACTAAAACCGATAAACTCATCTTT.

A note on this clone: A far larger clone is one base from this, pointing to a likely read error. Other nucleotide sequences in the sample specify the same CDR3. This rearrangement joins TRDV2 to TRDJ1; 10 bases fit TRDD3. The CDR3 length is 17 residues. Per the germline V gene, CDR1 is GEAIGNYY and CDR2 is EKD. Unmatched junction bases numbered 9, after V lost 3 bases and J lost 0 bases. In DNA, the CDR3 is TGTGCCTGTGACTCTCTGGGGGATAGAGGAGACACCGATAAACTCATCTTT. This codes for CACDSLGDRGDTDKLIF.

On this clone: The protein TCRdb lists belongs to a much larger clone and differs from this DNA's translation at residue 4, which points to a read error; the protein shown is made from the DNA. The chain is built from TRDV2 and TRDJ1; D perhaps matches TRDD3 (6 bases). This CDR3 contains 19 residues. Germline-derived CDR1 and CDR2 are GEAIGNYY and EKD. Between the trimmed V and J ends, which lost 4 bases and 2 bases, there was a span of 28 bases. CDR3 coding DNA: TGTGCCTGTGAGACAATTACGATAGGGGATGTTCCGGGGACCGATAAACTCATCTTT. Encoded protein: CACETITIGDVPGTDKLIF.